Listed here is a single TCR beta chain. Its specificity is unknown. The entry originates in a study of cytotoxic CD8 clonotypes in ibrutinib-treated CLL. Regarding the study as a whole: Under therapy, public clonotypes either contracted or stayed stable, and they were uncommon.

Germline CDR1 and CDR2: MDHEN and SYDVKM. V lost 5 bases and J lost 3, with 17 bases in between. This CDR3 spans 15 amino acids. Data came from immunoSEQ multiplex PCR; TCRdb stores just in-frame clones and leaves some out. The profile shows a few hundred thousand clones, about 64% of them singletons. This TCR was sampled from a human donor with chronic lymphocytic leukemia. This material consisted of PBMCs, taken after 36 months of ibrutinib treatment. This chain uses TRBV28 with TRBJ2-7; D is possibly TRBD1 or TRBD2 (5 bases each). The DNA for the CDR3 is TGTGCCAGCAGTCCCCCTGGGGGAAGGGTCTACGAGCAGTACTTC. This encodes CASSPPGGRVYEQYF.